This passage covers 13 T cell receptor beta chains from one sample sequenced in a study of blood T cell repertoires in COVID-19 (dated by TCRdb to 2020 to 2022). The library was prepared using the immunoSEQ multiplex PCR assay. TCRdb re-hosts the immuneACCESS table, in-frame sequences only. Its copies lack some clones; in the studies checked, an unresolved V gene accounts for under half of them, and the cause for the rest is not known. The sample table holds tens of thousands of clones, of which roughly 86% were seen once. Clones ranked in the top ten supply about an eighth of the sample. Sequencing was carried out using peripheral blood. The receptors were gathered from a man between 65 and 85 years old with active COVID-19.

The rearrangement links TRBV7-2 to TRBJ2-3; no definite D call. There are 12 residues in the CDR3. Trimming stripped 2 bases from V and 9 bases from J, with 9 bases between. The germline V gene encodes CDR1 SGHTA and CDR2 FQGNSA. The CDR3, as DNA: TGTGCCAGCAGCTTACCCCCCGTAACGCAGTATTTT. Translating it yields CASSLPPVTQYF.

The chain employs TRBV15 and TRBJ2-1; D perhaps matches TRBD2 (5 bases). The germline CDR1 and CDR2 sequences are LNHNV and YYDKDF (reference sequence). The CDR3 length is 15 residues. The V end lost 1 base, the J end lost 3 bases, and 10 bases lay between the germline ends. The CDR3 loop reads CATSRVRTYYNEQFF. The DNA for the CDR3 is TGTGCCACCAGCAGAGTGCGGACTTACTACAATGAGCAGTTCTTC.

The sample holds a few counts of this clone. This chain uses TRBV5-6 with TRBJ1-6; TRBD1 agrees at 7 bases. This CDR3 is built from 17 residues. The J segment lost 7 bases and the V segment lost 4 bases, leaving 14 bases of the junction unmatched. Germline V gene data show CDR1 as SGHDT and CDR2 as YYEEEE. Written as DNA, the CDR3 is TGTGCCAGCAGCATATGGGGTACACAGGGGAAAAATTCACCCCTCCACTTT. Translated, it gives CASSIWGTQGKNSPLHF.

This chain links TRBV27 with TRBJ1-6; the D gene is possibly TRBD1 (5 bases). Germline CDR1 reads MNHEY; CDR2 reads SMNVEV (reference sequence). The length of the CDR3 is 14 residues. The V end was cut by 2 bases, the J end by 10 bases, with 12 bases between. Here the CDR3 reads CASSLPVSGSPLHF. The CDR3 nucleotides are TGTGCCAGCAGTTTACCAGTATCAGGGTCACCCCTCCACTTT.

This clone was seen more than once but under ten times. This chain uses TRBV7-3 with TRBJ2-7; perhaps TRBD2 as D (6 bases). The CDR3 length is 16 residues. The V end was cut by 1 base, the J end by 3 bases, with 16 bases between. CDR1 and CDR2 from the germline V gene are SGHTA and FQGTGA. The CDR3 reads CASSLRGDAPLYEQYF. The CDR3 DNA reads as TGTGCCAGCAGCTTAAGGGGGGACGCACCTCTCTACGAGCAGTACTTC.

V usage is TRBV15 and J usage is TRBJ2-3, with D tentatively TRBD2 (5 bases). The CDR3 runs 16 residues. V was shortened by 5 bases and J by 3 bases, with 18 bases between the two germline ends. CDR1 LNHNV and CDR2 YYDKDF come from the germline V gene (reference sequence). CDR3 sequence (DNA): TGTGCCACCAGCTCCTTGAGAGGGTTGGGAACAGATACGCAGTATTTT. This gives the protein CATSSLRGLGTDTQYF.

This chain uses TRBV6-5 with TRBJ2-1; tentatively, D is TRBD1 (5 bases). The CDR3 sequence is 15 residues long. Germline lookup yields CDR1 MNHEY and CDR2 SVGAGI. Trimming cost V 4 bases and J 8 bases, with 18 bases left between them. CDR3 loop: CASSSGQGIVDEQFF. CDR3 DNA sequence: TGTGCCAGCAGTTCTGGCCAGGGTATTGTCGATGAGCAGTTCTTC.

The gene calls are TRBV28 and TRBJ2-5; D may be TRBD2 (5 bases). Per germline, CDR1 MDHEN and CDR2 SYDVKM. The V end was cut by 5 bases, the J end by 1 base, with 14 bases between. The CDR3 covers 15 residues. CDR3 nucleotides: TGTGCCAGCAGTCTCCCCGGGGTTTTCCAAGAGACCCAGTACTTC. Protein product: CASSLPGVFQETQYF.

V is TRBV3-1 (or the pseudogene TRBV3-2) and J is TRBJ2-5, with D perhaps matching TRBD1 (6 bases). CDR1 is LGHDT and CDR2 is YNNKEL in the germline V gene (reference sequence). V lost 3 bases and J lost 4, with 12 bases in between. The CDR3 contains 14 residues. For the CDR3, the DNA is TGTGCCAGCAGCCACCTGGGACAAGGAGAGACCCAGTACTTC. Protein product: CASSHLGQGETQYF.

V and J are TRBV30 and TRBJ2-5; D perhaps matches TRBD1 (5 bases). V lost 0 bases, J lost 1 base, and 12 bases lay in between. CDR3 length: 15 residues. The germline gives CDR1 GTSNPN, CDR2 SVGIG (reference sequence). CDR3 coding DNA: TGTGCCTGGAGTGTACTCTCGACAGCCCAAGAGACCCAGTACTTC. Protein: CAWSVLSTAQETQYF.

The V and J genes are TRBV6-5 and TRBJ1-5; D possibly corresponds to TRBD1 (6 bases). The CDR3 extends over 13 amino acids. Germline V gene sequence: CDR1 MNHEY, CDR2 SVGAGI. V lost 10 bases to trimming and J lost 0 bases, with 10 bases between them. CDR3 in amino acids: CATRDISNQPQHF. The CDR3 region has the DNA TGTGCCACCAGGGACATTAGCAATCAGCCCCAGCATTTT.

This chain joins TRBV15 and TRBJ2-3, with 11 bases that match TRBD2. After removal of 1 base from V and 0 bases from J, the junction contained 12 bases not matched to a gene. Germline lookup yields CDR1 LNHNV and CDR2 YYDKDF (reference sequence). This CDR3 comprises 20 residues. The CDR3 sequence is CATSRGHSGGDQSSTDTQYF. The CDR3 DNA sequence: TGTGCCACCAGCAGAGGACATAGCGGGGGGGATCAATCTAGCACAGATACGCAGTATTTT.

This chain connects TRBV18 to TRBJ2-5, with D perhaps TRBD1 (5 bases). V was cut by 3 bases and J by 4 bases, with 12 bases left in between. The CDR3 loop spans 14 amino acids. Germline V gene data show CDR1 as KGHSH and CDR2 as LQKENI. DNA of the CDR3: TGTGCCAGCTCACCTCCTGGCAGGGCAGAGACCCAGTACTTC. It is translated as CASSPPGRAETQYF.